This T cell receptor (beta chain) was captured by sequencing in a study of T cell repertoires in cytomegalovirus infection. Study as a whole: Selection of CMV epitopes for the study included recently identified HLA-C-restricted and well-studied HLA-B-restricted ones. Evidence of both CMV infection and a matching HLA type came from public TCR beta signatures. The study, taken as a whole, reports: Across the ex vivo response, the dominant clonotypes were HLA-C-restricted CMV-specific TCR beta clonotypes.

In regard to this clonotype: Its antigen is unknown.

MiXCR was run by TCRdb on the reads, yielding one entry per CDR3 protein. The table has roughly 800,000 distinct CDR3 sequences, under 35% seen once. This material consisted of cultured CD8+ T cells from PBMCs, taken from culture after CMV antigen stimulation. The sequence came from a human donor in good health (CMV status not recorded). Some clones in this sample may be carry-over from other donors' samples.

CDR3: CASGVPQYF. Written as DNA, the CDR3 is TGTGCCAGCGGGGTTCCCCAGTACTTC. This chain uses TRBV6-6 with TRBJ2-5; no clear D. CDR3 size: 9 residues. Germline V gene lookup returns CDR1 MNHNY and CDR2 SVGAGI (reference sequence). The ends were cut back, 8 bases at V and 9 bases at J, with 7 bases in the middle.